The subject of this entry is one T cell receptor (beta chain). Enrollees, about 18 to 95 years old, lived in around 23 US areas. Cohorts were determined from participant-reported clinical history. The sample comes from a study of blood T cell repertoires in COVID-19. TCRdb keeps only in-frame clones here, not all; method: immunoSEQ multiplex PCR. The repertoire has roughly 190,000 clones, roughly four fifths of them found once; the top ten carry approximately 12%. Germline-derived CDR1 and CDR2 are DFQATT and SNEGSKA (reference sequence). Trimming removed 6 bases from V and 4 bases from J, with 18 bases in between. CDR3 length: 14 residues.

This rearrangement joins TRBV20-1 to TRBJ1-2; no definite D call. The TCR comes from a man aged 35-49 years who had recovered from COVID-19. Sequencing was performed on PBMCs or T cells enriched from blood (not recorded which). The CDR3 protein is CSASPRRAVYGYTF. The CDR3 DNA reads TGCAGTGCGAGTCCTAGGCGAGCAGTCTATGGCTACACCTTC.